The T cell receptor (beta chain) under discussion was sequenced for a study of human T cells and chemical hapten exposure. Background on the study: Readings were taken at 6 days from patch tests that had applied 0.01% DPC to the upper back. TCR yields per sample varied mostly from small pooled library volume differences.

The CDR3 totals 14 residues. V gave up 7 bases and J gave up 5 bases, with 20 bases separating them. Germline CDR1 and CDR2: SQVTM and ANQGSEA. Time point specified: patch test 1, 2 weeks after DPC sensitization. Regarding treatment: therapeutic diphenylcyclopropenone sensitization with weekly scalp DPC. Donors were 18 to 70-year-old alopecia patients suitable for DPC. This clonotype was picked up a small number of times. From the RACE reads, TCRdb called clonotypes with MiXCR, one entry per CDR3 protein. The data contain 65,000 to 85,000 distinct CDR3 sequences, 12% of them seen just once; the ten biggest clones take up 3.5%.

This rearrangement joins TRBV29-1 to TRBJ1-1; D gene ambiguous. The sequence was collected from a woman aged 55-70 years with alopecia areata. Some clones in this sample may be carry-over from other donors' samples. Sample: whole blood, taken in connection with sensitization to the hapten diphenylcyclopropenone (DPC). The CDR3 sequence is CSAHPGKRGTEAFF. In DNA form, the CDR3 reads TGCAGCGCCCATCCGGGGAAACGAGGAACTGAAGCTTTCTTT.